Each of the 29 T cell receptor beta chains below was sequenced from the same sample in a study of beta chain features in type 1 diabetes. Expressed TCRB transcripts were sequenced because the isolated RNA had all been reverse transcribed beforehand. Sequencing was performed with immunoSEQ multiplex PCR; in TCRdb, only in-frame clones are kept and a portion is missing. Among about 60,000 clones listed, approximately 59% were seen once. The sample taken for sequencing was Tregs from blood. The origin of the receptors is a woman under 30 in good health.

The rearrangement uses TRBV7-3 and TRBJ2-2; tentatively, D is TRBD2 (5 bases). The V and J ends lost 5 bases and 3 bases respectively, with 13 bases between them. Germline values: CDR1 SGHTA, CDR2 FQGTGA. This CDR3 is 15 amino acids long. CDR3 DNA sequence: TGTGCCAGCAGCCTAGCTGGGGAAGACACCGGGGAGCTGTTTTTT. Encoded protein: CASSLAGEDTGELFF.

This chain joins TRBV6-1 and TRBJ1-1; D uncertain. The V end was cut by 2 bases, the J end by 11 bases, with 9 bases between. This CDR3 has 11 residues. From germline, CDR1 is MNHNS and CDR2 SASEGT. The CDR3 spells CASSEIGKAFF. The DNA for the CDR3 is TGTGCCAGCAGTGAAATCGGGAAGGCTTTCTTT.

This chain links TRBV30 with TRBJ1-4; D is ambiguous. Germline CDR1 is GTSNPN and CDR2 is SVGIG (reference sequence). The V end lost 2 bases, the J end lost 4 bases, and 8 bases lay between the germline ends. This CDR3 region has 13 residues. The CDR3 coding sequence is TGTGCCTGGAGTATCGTTATTAATGAAAAACTGTTTTTT. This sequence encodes CAWSIVINEKLFF. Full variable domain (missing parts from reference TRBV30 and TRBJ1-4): SQTIHQWPATLVQPVGSPLSLECTVEGTSNPNLYWYRQAAGRGLQLLFYSVGIGQISSEVPQNLSASRPQDRQFILSSKKLLLSDSGFYLCAWSIVINEKLFFGSGTQLSVL.

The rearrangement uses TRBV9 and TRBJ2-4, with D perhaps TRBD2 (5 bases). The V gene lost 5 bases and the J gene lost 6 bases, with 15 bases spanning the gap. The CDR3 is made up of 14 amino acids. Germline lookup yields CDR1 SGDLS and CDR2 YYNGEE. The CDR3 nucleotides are TGTGCCAGCAGAGCCGCGGGCCCCTTAAACATTCAGTACTTC. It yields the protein CASRAAGPLNIQYF.

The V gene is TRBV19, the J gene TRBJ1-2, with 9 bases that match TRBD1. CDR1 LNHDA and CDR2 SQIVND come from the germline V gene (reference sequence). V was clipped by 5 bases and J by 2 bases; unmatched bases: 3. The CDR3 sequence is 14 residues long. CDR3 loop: CASSPTGGNYGYTF. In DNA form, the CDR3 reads TGTGCCAGTAGTCCAACAGGGGGCAACTATGGCTACACCTTC.

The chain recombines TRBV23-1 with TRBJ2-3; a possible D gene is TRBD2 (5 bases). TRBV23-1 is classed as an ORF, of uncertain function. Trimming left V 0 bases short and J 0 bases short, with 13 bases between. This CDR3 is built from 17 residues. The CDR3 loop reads CASSQSRVARSTDTQYF. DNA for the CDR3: TGCGCCAGCAGTCAATCGCGGGTCGCCCGTAGCACAGATACGCAGTATTTT.

This CDR3 is CASSVGGEGAEGYTF. The CDR3 DNA reads TGTGCCAGCAGCGTAGGAGGAGAAGGAGCAGAAGGCTACACCTTC. The V and J genes are TRBV9 and TRBJ1-2; D is ambiguous. The germline V and J ends were trimmed by 0 bases and 8 bases, with 17 bases remaining between them. The CDR3 spans 15 residues. Germline V gene sequence: CDR1 SGDLS, CDR2 YYNGEE.

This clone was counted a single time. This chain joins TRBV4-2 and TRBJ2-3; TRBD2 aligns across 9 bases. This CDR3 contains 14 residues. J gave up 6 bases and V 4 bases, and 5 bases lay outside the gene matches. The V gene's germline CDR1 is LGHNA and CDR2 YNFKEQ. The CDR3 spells CASSPGRGGDTQYF. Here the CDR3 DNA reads TGTGCCAGCAGCCCAGGGCGGGGGGGGGATACGCAGTATTTT.

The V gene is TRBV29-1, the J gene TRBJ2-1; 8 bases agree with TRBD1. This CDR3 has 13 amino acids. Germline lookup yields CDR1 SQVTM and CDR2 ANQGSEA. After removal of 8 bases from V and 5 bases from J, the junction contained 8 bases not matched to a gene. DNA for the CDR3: TGCAGCCTATCGACAGGGGTTAACAATGAGCAGTTCTTC. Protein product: CSLSTGVNNEQFF.

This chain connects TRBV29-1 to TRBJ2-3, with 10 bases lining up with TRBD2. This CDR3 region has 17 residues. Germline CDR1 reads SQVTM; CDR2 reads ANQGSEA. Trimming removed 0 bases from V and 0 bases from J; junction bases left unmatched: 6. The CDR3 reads CSVEELAGVGSTDTQYF. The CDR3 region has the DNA TGCAGCGTTGAAGAGCTAGCGGGAGTGGGTAGCACAGATACGCAGTATTTT.

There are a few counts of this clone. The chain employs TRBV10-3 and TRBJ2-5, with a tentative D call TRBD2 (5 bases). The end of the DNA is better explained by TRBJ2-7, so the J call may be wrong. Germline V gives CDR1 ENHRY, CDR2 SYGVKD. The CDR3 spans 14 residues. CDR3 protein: CATGSTTLGYEQYF. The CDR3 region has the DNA TGTGCCACGGGATCGACAACCCTCGGGTACGAGCAGTACTTC.

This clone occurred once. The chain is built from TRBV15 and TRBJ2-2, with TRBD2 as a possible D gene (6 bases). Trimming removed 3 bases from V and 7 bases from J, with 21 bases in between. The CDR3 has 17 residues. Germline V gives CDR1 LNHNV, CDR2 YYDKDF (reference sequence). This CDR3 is CATSSPLGRGYSGELFF. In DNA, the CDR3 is TGTGCCACCAGCAGCCCCCTAGGACGGGGGTATAGCGGGGAGCTGTTTTTT.

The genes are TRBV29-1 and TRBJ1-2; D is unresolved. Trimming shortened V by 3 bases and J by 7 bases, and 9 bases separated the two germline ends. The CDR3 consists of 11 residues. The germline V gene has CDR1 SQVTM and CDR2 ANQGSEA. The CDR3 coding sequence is TGCAGCGTTGATTCGGCGGGTGGCTACACCTTC. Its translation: CSVDSAGGYTF.

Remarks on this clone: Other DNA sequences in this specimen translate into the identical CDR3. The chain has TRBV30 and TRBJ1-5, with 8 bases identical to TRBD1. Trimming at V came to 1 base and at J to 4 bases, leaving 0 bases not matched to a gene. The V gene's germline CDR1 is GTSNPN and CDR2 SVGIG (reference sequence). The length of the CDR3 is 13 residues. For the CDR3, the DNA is TGTGCCTGGAGTGGGACAGGGAATCAGCCCCAGCATTTT. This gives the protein CAWSGTGNQPQHF.

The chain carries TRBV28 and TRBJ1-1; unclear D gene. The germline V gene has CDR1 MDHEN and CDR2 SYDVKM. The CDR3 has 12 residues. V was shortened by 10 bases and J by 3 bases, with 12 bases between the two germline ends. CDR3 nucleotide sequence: TGTGCCACCCTCCGCCGGGACACTGAAGCTTTCTTT. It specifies CATLRRDTEAFF.

The DNA of the CDR3 is TGTGCCAGCAGTCTCGGTCTAGCAGACTACAATGAGCAGTTCTTC. This translates into CASSLGLADYNEQFF. The chain uses TRBV5-8 and TRBJ2-1, with D tentatively TRBD2 (5 bases). V was clipped by 5 bases and J by 3 bases, with 15 bases between them. The V gene's germline CDR1 is SGHTS and CDR2 YDEGEE. The length of the CDR3 is 15 residues. The full variable domain, completed using reference TRBV5-8 and TRBJ2-1, is EAGVTQSPTHLIKTRGQQATLRCSPISGHTSVYWYQQALGLGLQFLLWYDEGEERNRGNFPPRFSGRQFPNYSSELNVNALELEDSALYLCASSLGLADYNEQFFGPGTRLTVL.

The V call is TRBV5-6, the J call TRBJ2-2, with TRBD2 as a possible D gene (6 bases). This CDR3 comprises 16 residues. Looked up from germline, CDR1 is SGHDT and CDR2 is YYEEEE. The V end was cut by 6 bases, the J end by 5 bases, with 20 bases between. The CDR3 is CASTFLSGLRTGELFF. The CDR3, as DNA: TGTGCCAGCACCTTTCTTTCGGGACTGAGAACCGGGGAGCTGTTTTTT. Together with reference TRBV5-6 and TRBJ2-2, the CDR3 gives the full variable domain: DAGVTQSPTHLIKTRGQQVTLRCSPKSGHDTVSWYQQALGQGPQFIFQYYEEEERQRGNFPDRFSGHQFPNYSSELNVNALLLGDSALYLCASTFLSGLRTGELFFGEGSRLTVL.

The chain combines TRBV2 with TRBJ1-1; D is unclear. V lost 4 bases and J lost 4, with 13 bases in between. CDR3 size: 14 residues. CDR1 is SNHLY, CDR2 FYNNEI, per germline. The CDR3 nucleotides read TGTGCCAGCAGTGGTATCTCGTGGAGCACTGAAGCTTTCTTT. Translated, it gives CASSGISWSTEAFF. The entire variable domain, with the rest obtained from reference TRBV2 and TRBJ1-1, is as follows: EPEVTQTPSHQVTQMGQEVILRCVPISNHLYFYWYRQILGQKVEFLVSFYNNEISEKSEIFDDQFSVERPDGSNFTLKIRSTKLEDSAMYFCASSGISWSTEAFFGQGTRLTVV.

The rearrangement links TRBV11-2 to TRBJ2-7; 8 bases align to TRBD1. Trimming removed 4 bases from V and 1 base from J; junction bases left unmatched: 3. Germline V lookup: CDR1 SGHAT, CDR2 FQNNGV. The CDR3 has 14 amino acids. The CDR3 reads CASSSRTGSYEQYF. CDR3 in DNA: TGTGCCAGCAGCTCTCGGACAGGGTCCTACGAGCAGTACTTC.

The CDR3 loop is CASAIDPQAQHF. The CDR3 nucleotides read TGTGCTAGTGCCATAGACCCCCAGGCCCAGCATTTT. The chain is built from TRBV12-5 and TRBJ1-5, with D uncertain. Trimming removed 7 bases at V and 11 bases at J, with 15 bases between. The CDR3 is made up of 12 amino acids. CDR1 is LGHNT, CDR2 FRNRAP, per germline.

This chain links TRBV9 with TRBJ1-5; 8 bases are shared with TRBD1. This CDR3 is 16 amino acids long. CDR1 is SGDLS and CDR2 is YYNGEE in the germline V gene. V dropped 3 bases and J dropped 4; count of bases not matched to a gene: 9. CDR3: CASSGHPGGVNQPQHF. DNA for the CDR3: TGTGCCAGCAGCGGCCACCCAGGGGGCGTGAATCAGCCCCAGCATTTT. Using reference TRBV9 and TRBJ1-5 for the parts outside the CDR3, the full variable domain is DSGVTQTPKHLITATGQRVTLRCSPRSGDLSVYWYQQSLDQGLQFLIQYYNGEERAKGNILERFSAQQFPDLHSELNLSSLELGDSALYFCASSGHPGGVNQPQHFGDGTRLSIL.

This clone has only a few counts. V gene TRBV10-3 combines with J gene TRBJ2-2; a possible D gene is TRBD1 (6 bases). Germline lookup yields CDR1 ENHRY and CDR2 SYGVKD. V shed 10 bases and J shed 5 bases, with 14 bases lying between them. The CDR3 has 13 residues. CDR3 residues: CATHRVGTGELFF. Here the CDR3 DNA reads TGTGCCACCCACAGGGTCGGTACCGGGGAGCTGTTTTTT.

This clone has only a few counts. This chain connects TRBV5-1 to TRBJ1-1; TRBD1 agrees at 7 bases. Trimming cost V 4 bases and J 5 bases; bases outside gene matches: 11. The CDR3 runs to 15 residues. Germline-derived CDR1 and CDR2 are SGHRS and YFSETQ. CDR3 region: CASSPAGTAITEAFF. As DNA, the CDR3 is TGCGCCAGCAGCCCGGCGGGGACAGCTATTACTGAAGCTTTCTTT.

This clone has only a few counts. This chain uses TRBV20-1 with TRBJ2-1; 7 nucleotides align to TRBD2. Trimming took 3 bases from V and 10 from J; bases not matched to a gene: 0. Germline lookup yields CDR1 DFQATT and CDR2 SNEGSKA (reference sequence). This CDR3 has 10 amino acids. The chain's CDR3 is CSASGGEQFF. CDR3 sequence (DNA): TGCAGTGCTAGCGGGGGGGAGCAGTTCTTC.

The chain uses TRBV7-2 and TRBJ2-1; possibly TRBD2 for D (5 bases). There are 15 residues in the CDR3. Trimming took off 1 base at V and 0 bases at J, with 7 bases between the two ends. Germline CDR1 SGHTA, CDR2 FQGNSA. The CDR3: CASSLVSDSYNEQFF. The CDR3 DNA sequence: TGTGCCAGCAGCTTAGTTAGCGACTCCTACAATGAGCAGTTCTTC.

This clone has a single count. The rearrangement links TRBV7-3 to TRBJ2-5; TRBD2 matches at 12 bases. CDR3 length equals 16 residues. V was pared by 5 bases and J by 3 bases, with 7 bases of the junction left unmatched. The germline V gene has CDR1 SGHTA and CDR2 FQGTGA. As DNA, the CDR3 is TGTGCCAGCAGCCCTGGACTAGCGGGGTATAAAGAGACCCAGTACTTC. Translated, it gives CASSPGLAGYKETQYF.

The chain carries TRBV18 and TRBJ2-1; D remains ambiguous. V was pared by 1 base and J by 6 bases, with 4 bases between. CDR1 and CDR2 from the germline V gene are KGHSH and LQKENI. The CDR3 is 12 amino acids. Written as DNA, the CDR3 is TGTGCCAGCTCACCACAAGCCAATGAGCAGTTCTTC. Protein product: CASSPQANEQFF.

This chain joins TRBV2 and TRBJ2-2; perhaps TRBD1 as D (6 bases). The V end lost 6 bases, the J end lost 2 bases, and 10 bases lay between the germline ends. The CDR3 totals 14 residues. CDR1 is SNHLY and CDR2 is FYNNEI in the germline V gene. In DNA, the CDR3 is TGTGCCAGCAGCTCAGGGGTAAACACCGGGGAGCTGTTTTTT. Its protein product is CASSSGVNTGELFF.

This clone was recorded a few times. The CDR3 loop reads CASSYSGSSYEQYF. In DNA, the CDR3 is TGCGCCAGCAGTTATAGCGGGAGCTCCTACGAGCAGTACTTC. The chain is built from TRBV5-1 and TRBJ2-7; 9 nucleotides match TRBD2. The V gene end was trimmed by 5 bases and the J gene end by 0 bases; junction bases not matched to a gene: 3. CDR1 is SGHRS, CDR2 YFSETQ, per germline. The CDR3 runs 14 residues.